This T cell receptor beta chain is drawn from a study of identical twins. Study results and limitations: Models underestimated out-of-frame TCR alpha sharing in monozygotic twins.

Looked up from germline, CDR1 is MDHEN and CDR2 is SYDVKM. This CDR3 is built from 13 residues. Regarding this clonotype: The antigen remains undetermined. The junction shows a germline mismatch at one end, possibly a read error.

TCRdb re-called the 5' RACE reads with MiXCR, one entry per CDR3 protein. The sample contains hundreds of thousands of distinct CDR3 sequences, 5.5% to 6.5% of which appear only once. This clonotype was sampled from a man younger than 35 in good health. The specimen sequenced was naive T cells sorted from blood. The chain employs TRBV28 and TRBJ1-2, with D unresolved. CDR3 sequence reads: CASSLYTDYGYTF. The CDR3 nucleotides are TGTGCCAGCAGTTTATACACCGACTATGGCTACACCTTT.